A single sample gave rise to the 10 T cell receptor beta chains below, sequenced in a study of molecular identifiers for immune sequencing clone quantification. TCRdb processed the PCR reads anew with MiXCR; each CDR3 protein has one entry. Of some 41,000 distinct CDR3 sequences in the sample, approximately 22% were seen once. Material for sequencing was naive CD8+ T cells from blood, with Jurkat cell RNA spiked in. Regarding subset: FACS-sorted CD8+CD4-CCR7+CD45RA+ naive T cells. The receptor set was obtained from a human donor in good health. Some libraries in this study had Jurkat cell RNA spiked in.

This clonotype was observed many times. This chain links TRBV12-5 with TRBJ1-1, with D unclear. The CDR3 extends over 12 amino acids. CDR1 is LGHNT, CDR2 FRNRAP, per germline. V lost 7 bases and J lost 3, with 9 bases in between. The CDR3 DNA reads as TGTGCTAGTGACAAAGAGTACACTGAAGCTTTCTTT. This sequence encodes CASDKEYTEAFF.

This clonotype was found many times. Here the CDR3 reads CASSLRGNTEAFF. The DNA of the CDR3 is TGTGCCAGCAGTTTAAGGGGGAACACTGAAGCTTTCTTT. The gene calls are TRBV27 and TRBJ1-1, with D perhaps TRBD1 (5 bases). This CDR3 contains 13 residues. Trimming removed 2 bases at V and 1 base at J, with 5 bases between. Per germline, CDR1 MNHEY and CDR2 SMNVEV (reference sequence).

At least ten counts were recorded for this clonotype. The chain has TRBV2 and TRBJ2-7; tentatively, D is TRBD2 (5 bases). V gave up 4 bases and J gave up 2 bases, with 21 bases separating them. Germline V gene data show CDR1 as SNHLY and CDR2 as FYNNEI. The CDR3 loop spans 17 amino acids. The CDR3 spells CASSGSAEARGTYEQYF. The DNA of the CDR3 is TGTGCCAGCAGTGGTTCCGCCGAGGCCCGAGGGACCTACGAGCAGTACTTC.

There are a few counts of this clonotype. The J gene is TRBJ2-5, the V gene TRBV6-5, with D possibly matching TRBD2 (7 bases). The CDR3 extends over 14 amino acids. Between the trimmed V and J ends, which lost 0 bases and 11 bases, there was a span of 16 bases. Germline assignment: CDR1 MNHEY and CDR2 SVGAGI. CDR3 protein: CASSYSPGEGIQYF. As DNA, the CDR3 is TGTGCCAGCAGTTACTCTCCAGGGGAGGGGATTCAGTACTTC.

This clonotype is medium-sized within its sample. The genes are TRBV4-3 and TRBJ2-3, with 9 positions matching TRBD2. With V trimmed by 0 bases and J by 7 bases, 11 bases remained unmatched. There are 17 residues in the CDR3. Germline V gene data show CDR1 as LGHNA and CDR2 as YSLEER. CDR3: CASSQDRASGNLYTQYF. The CDR3 nucleotides read TGCGCCAGCAGCCAAGATCGAGCTAGCGGGAATTTGTATACGCAGTATTTT.

Regarding this clonotype: A much larger clone differs from this one at a single base, so this may be a read error. Written as DNA, the CDR3 is TGTGCCAGCAGTTACTCGACTAGCGGTTCCTACGGGCAGTACTTC. This sequence encodes CASSYSTSGSYGQYF. The chain recombines TRBV6-5 with TRBJ2-7; 9 bases agree with TRBD2. Germline assignment: CDR1 MNHEY and CDR2 SVGAGI. The CDR3 has 15 amino acids.

In its sample, this clonotype was seen many times. The chain joins TRBV5-5 to TRBJ2-7, with D possibly TRBD2 on 5 matching bases. CDR1 is SGHKS, CDR2 YYEKEE, per germline (reference sequence). With 1 base removed from V and 5 bases from J, the gap between germline ends came to 13 bases. The CDR3 length is 14 residues. For the CDR3, the DNA is TGTGCCAGCAGCTTGTTGTCTAGCATCGACGAGCAGTACTTC. This codes for CASSLLSSIDEQYF.

The CDR3 bases are TGTGCCAGTAGATTTGGGGCGGGAGCCCTCAGCACAGATACGCAGTATTTT. The encoded protein is CASRFGAGALSTDTQYF. The V gene is TRBV7-3, the J gene TRBJ2-3; 7 nucleotides line up with TRBD2. Germline-derived CDR1 and CDR2 are SGHTA and FQGTGA. The CDR3 extends over 17 amino acids. The trim removed 9 bases at V and 0 bases at J, leaving 15 bases unmatched.

This clonotype was counted many times. The CDR3 DNA reads TGTGCCTGGAGTGTGACCGGGCAAGAGACCCAGTACTTC. Its translation is CAWSVTGQETQYF. The chain recombines TRBV30 with TRBJ2-5; D ambiguous. Trimming took 0 bases from V and 2 from J, leaving 7 bases between them. CDR3 length: 13 residues. Germline V CDR1 and CDR2: GTSNPN, SVGIG (reference sequence).

This clonotype has a count of ten or more. This chain connects TRBV2 to TRBJ2-2; D gene unclear. This CDR3 region has 14 residues. Germline V gene lookup returns CDR1 SNHLY and CDR2 FYNNEI. Trimming pared 10 bases from V and 4 bases from J, leaving 16 bases between. This chain's CDR3 is CATKGRGVTGELFF. As DNA, the CDR3 is TGTGCCACTAAAGGGCGTGGGGTCACCGGGGAGCTGTTTTTT.